Listed below are T cell receptor beta chains from one sample, sequenced in a study of T cell responses to AZD1222 COVID-19 vaccine. TCRdb's copy holds only in-frame clones and misses some; the assay was immunoSEQ multiplex PCR. The sample lists over 50,000 clones; around 80% were seen once. Sample: peripheral blood, taken 28 days after the second AZD1222 dose. The receptors were sampled from an adult who received the AZD1222 COVID-19 vaccine. Each CDR3 is given with its conserved first and last residue. D genes are given only for firm matches. Expanded clones are given a class, and other clones once, few, many or no size at all.

V gene,J gene,D gene,clone size,CDR3 protein,CDR3 DNA
TRBV6-5,TRBJ1-5,TRBD1,.,CASVLDRVIQPQHF,TGTGCCAGTGTCCTTGACAGGGTCATTCAGCCCCAGCATTTT
TRBV28,TRBJ1-4,.,.,CASSLSAGWEKLFF,TGTGCCAGCAGTTTGTCGGCAGGCTGGGAAAAACTGTTTTTT
TRBV28,TRBJ1-2,.,.,CASSTQDWRGYGYTF,TGTGCCAGCAGTACCCAGGACTGGAGGGGCTATGGCTACACCTTC
TRBV2,TRBJ1-4,TRBD1,.,CASSGPGQAEGSEKLFF,TGTGCCAGCAGTGGCCCCGGACAGGCAGAGGGTAGCGAAAAACTGTTTTTT
TRBV25-1,TRBJ1-4,TRBD1,.,CATQGAGEKLFF,TGTGCCACCCAGGGGGCAGGGGAAAAACTGTTTTTT
TRBV12-3/TRBV12-4,TRBJ2-7,.,.,CASSPGEGYEQYF,TGTGCCAGCAGCCCCGGAGAAGGGTACGAGCAGTACTTC
TRBV9,TRBJ2-5,TRBD2,.,CASSADPGLAAQETQYF,TGTGCCAGCAGCGCCGATCCGGGACTAGCGGCACAAGAGACCCAGTACTTC
TRBV27,TRBJ1-4,.,.,CASSLATNEKLFF,TGTGCCAGCAGTCTTGCAACTAATGAAAAACTGTTTTTT
TRBV18,TRBJ2-1,TRBD2,once,CASSPPLGGGRNEQFF,TGTGCCAGCTCACCACCCCTCGGGGGAGGGCGCAATGAGCAGTTCTTC
TRBV25-1,TRBJ2-7,.,few,CASTNTLGGAVSEQYF,TGTGCCAGCACTAACACCCTGGGGGGAGCGGTGAGCGAGCAGTACTTC
TRBV15,TRBJ1-4,TRBD1,.,CATSRDMTGDEKLFF,TGTGCCACCAGCAGAGACATGACAGGGGATGAAAAACTGTTTTTT
TRBV7-3,TRBJ1-6,TRBD1,.,CASSLRGQGFGSPLHF,TGTGCCAGCAGCTTAAGAGGACAGGGATTTGGTTCACCCCTCCACTTT
TRBV5-1,TRBJ2-7,TRBD2,.,CASKTRGESSYEQYF,TGCGCCAGCAAGACCCGGGGGGAGAGCTCCTACGAGCAGTACTTC
TRBV6-6,TRBJ1-5,TRBD1,.,CASSTGGNQPQHF,TGTGCCAGCAGCACAGGGGGTAATCAGCCCCAGCATTTT
TRBV5-4,TRBJ2-3,.,.,CASSLAGGDTQYF,TGTGCCAGCAGCTTGGCTGGGGGAGATACGCAGTATTTT
TRBV9,TRBJ2-3,.,.,CASSVDREGDTQYF,TGTGCCAGCAGCGTAGACAGGGAAGGAGATACGCAGTATTTT
TRBV5-1,TRBJ1-2,.,.,CASSPDSNYGYTF,TGCGCCAGCAGCCCGGACAGTAACTATGGCTACACCTTC
TRBV12-3/TRBV12-4,TRBJ2-5,.,.,CASSLNEVGRYF,TGTGCCAGCAGTTTAAACGAGGTCGGTAGGTACTTC
TRBV2,TRBJ2-7,.,.,CATRDNPGSYEQYF,TGTGCCACGAGGGACAACCCGGGGTCCTACGAGCAGTACTTC
TRBV6-5,TRBJ1-5,.,.,CASSYRRHQPQHF,TGTGCCAGCAGTTACAGGAGGCATCAGCCCCAGCATTTT
TRBV11-2,TRBJ2-7,.,once,CASSFSGSGIEQYF,TGTGCCAGCAGCTTTTCGGGGTCGGGGATCGAGCAGTACTTC
TRBV27,TRBJ1-2,.,.,CASSSTAQGLNYGYTF,TGTGCCAGCAGTTCTACAGCCCAGGGGCTTAACTATGGCTACACCTTC
TRBV7-6,TRBJ1-5,.,.,CASSALSGVTIQPQHF,TGTGCCAGCAGCGCACTATCTGGGGTAACGATTCAGCCCCAGCATTTT
TRBV9,TRBJ1-2,.,.,CASSVKEGLGGYTF,TGTGCCAGCAGCGTAAAAGAGGGGTTGGGTGGCTACACCTTC
TRBV7-2,TRBJ2-1,.,once,CASSLMRDEQFF,TGTGCCAGCAGCTTGATGCGGGATGAGCAGTTCTTC